A single T cell receptor beta chain is shown here with its context. This clone showed up just once. Its binding antigen is unknown. Base qualities were left out, and no much larger clone turns up one base away. This record comes from a study of cytomegalovirus exposure and HLA in healthy donors (dated by TCRdb to about 2017). General notes on the study: An earlier analysis of some 500 of the donors reported 250 to 350 Gb of sequence data and roughly 100 million unique TCR beta sequences from about 179 million T cells. An early release that covered fewer than 800 HLA-typed donors contained about 290 gigabases of sequencing data and about 93 million unique TCR sequences. Of the roughly 390 genotyped donors, over 80% were placed in the genetic ancestry cluster associated with self-reported Caucasian donors. The study aimed to test whether signatures of past pathogen exposure could be identified by cataloging public T cell receptors. Using immunosequencing, the study profiled T cell repertoires from around 670 subjects and related those repertoires to cytomegalovirus serostatus. In addition to the first cohort of 666 subjects, a separate validation cohort of approximately 120 different subjects was used. To predict cytomegalovirus infection status, the study combined high-throughput TCR immunosequencing, statistical association of individual TCRs with disease status, and machine learning. A later analysis re-analyzed previously published TCR beta repertoires from 500 to 700 donors and added high-resolution HLA genotyping to study TCR occurrence patterns. Rather than drawing on any new phenotypic data, the later analysis identified candidate immune exposures from TCR beta sequences and the way those sequences occurred across donors. An earlier analysis of some 500 of the donors applied high-throughput TCR beta sequencing to assess whether each TCR beta V gene segment acted as functional or pseudogenic. Alongside the repertoire data, information on donor age, sex, ethnicity and CMV serostatus was compiled. A later genetic analysis took genome-wide SNP genotypes for about three fifths of the 666 donors and used that subset as a discovery cohort. Every repertoire in the discovery cohort had been generated on one and the same sequencing platform. Both class I and class II loci were covered by HLA typing, at four-digit resolution. Typing coverage varied by locus: about 620-640 donors for A, B, C, DRB1 and DQB1; 522 for DQA1; more than 600 for DPA1; roughly 450 for DPB1. About five DR-DQ haplotypes were treated as single units for association and clustering because of strong linkage in the cohort. Across about 380 genotyped donors of the cohort, an average of roughly 200,000 unique TCR beta nucleotide sequences per donor were sequenced, and approximately 17% of those sequences were non-productive.

In total, approximately 700 healthy bone marrow donors made up the cohort. All cohort members were sampled while nominally healthy, although unrecorded immune exposures were likely present. The donor was CMV seropositive and was included in the group of almost 300 seropositive cohort members. A peripheral blood sample was provided by each donor, and peripheral blood mononuclear cells were used for TCR beta sequencing. The Qiagen DNeasy Blood Extraction Kit was used to extract genomic DNA from the blood cell samples. The method was the immunoSEQ multiplex PCR assay. A mixture of 60 forward primers for TCR Vbeta segments and 13 reverse primers for TCR Jbeta segments was used in the multiplex PCR. Amplification of the CDR3 region of rearranged TCR beta genes was performed with a multiplex PCR assay on genomic DNA. Amplified TCR beta libraries were sequenced as 87-base-pair reads on the Illumina HiSeq System. On the study's bioinformatics: Across the 670 or so repertoires, a later analysis counted roughly 77 million unique TCR beta chains, around 10 million of which were shared by at least two donors. A nearest-neighbor algorithm error-corrected the raw reads and collapsed the reads into unique sequences, merging closely related sequences to remove PCR and sequencing errors. Alignment of CDR3 sequences to IMGT reference sequences was used to assign V, D and J gene segments. For a sequence to be retained, a match of at least six nucleotides was required to both a V gene segment and a J gene segment. A rearrangement was called productive if the CDR3 had no stop codons and remained in frame with V and J, and every other rearrangement was called non-productive. Following IMGT convention, CDR3 was defined as the stretch from the second conserved V-encoded cysteine to the conserved J-encoded phenylalanine. In an earlier analysis of roughly 610 of the donors, sequences lacking an unambiguous match to a single V gene segment were excluded. In an earlier analysis of some 590 of the donors, a V segment was called functional when productive rearrangements were above 56.7%, and segregating when the standard deviation between donors exceeded 5%. A statistical classification framework was developed to diagnose cytomegalovirus status using the catalog of TCR beta chain sequences. In a later analysis, V and J genes were assigned by comparing TCR nucleotide sequences against IMGT/GENE-DB human TR gene sequences. A later analysis assigned CDR3 sequences and most-parsimonious VDJ recombination scenarios with the TCRdist pipeline. In a later analysis, each TCR beta chain was defined by its CDR3 amino acid sequence together with its V-gene family, and reads lacking a unique V-gene family were excluded. In a later analysis, nearly 600 highly shared, low-generation-probability nucleotide sequences were removed to address suspected cross-contamination and a sequencing artifact. A later analysis calculated a clonal expansion index for each public chain from normalized within-repertoire ranks of inferred template counts. Generation probabilities in a later analysis came from a VDJ recombination model fitted to out-of-frame rearrangements, and those results were checked against IGoR. In a later analysis, TCR-TCR, TCR-HLA and TCR-CMV co-occurrence was scored with hypergeometric tests, and a repertoire-size bias correction was applied to TCR pairs. In a later analysis, false discovery rates were estimated by permuting HLA or CMV assignments 20 times. A later analysis grouped co-occurring TCRs with DBSCAN, adding TCRdist sequence similarity when clustering within HLA-allele-positive subsets. Repertoires with fewer than 30,000 or more than 120,000 public chains, plus five repertoires with anomalous nucleotide sharing, were excluded from co-occurrence clustering. TCRdb's version of the immuneACCESS table is confined to in-frame rearrangements and falls short of the full clone set. An unresolved V gene accounts for under half of the shortfall where checked; the remainder is of unknown origin. Clonal size and the V and J genes are those of that table, whereas D and trimming came from the DNA. The sample table records approximately 100,000 clones; about two thirds of these occur just once. The ten largest account for approximately 5.5% of the sample.

Points the paper makes about the study in general: In a later analysis, HLA-associated TCR beta chains were found to be more clonally expanded and to have lower generation probabilities than equally common non-associated chains. A few of the identified cytomegalovirus-associated TCR beta chains were confirmed in vitro to be specific for cytomegalovirus antigens. Correlated functional status among segregating V segments might be attributable to linkage disequilibrium, but an unknown experimental factor could not be ruled out. According to a later genetic analysis, donors in an Asian-associated ancestry cluster had fewer N-insertions in productive TCRs than the approximately 650-donor mean. Specific HLA alleles were associated with some 15,000 TCR beta sequences at a false discovery rate of 0.05 in a later analysis. The sequencing pipeline was judged likely to have produced a cluster of highly shared sequence variants as a technical artifact. In a later analysis, TCR association rates were found to vary across HLA loci, with the most associated TCRs seen for DRB1 alleles and the fewest for HLA-C alleles. Because counts were too low, about 18 rarely observed V segments, including chromosome 9 orphons, were excluded from the earlier analysis of 587 of the donors. An association between a missense DCLRE1C variant and V-gene and J-gene trimming of TCR beta chains was found in a later genetic analysis and replicated in an independent cohort. A further reported finding was that TCR beta sequences accurately predicted the HLA-A and HLA-B alleles for most subjects in the first cohort. The authors suggested that the approach could potentially be generalized to other disease states and immunological phenotypes. Most TCR sequences were seen in very few donors, while some public TCRs were found in many individuals. A later analysis reported that several top co-occurrence clusters appeared linked to parvovirus B19, influenza, CMV and Epstein-Barr virus. A later analysis found that most CMV-associated TCR beta chains appeared HLA-restricted, with HLA associations seemingly driven largely by CMV exposure. The classifier was reported to diagnose cytomegalovirus status with high specificity and sensitivity in both the original and validation cohorts. In an earlier analysis of approximately 590 of the donors, most TCR beta V segments appeared in productive rearrangements about 87% or about 30% of the time, broadly matching IMGT annotations. HLA typing was unavailable for some donors at each locus, so association tests used only the typed subset. CMV serostatus was the only immune exposure information available for the cohort. In this cohort, only TCR beta chains were sequenced, and detectable features were limited by the absence of alpha or paired-chain data. When HLA alleles, especially DR and DQ, strongly co-occurred, TCR associations were difficult to assign to individual alleles. The study listed 150 to 200 TCR beta chains as associated with cytomegalovirus. The presence/absence analyses assumed that sequencing depth was roughly uniform across donors, and that assumption may not be true.

The receptor comes from a woman in her 70s in good health and CMV-seropositive. The sample taken for sequencing was PBMCs.

The DNA sequence is given as TGTGCCAGCAGTCCAAGGACAGGGATAGACAATGAGCAGTTCTTC. This translates into CASSPRTGIDNEQFF. The sequence links TRBV6-6 to TRBJ2-1, and TRBD1 matches 8 of the central bases. Reading from cysteine to phenylalanine, the CDR3 counts 15 amino acids. Only the CDR3 part of the read is kept: 45 bases, read in frame from the first base. Taken from the germline V gene (reference sequence), the CDR1 and CDR2 loops are MNHNY and SVGAGI. Relative to germline, V is missing 5 bases and J is missing 5 bases, with 8 bases of the junction outside any gene match.